This T cell receptor (beta chain) was identified in a study of blood T cell repertoires in COVID-19. Study details: Sample material is recorded as cDNA or gDNA derived from T cells, B-cell-depleted T cells, or PBMCs.

Between the trimmed V and J ends, which lost 7 bases and 5 bases, there was a span of 13 bases. Germline V gives CDR1 SGDLS, CDR2 YYNGEE. The length of the CDR3 is 13 residues. Study processing details: It was from reference gene primer amplification that nucleated cell counts were estimated. Generated by immunoSEQ multiplex PCR, the TCRdb table keeps only in-frame clones and is missing some. V and J calls and clone size come straight from that table; D and trimming were deduced from the DNA. The repertoire has 200,000 to 250,000 clones, approximately 90% of them found once; the top ten carry approximately 1.7%.

This sequence joins TRBV9 and TRBJ2-1; TRBD2 is a possible D gene (6 bases). The sample was peripheral blood. This receptor was obtained from a man aged 70 or older with acute or convalescent COVID-19. Here the CDR3 DNA reads TGTGCCAGCGGATACGGGACTGACAATGAGCAGTTCTTC. Its translation: CASGYGTDNEQFF.